This T cell receptor beta chain was recovered during a study of blood T cell repertoires in COVID-19. As for the study in general: Specimens from acute and convalescent COVID-19 originated in the United States, Italy and Spain.

In assigning cohorts, the study relied on participant-reported clinical history. The CDR3 totals 14 residues. CDR1 is SGHTS and CDR2 is YDEGEE in the germline V gene. V was shortened by 6 bases and J by 0 bases, with 13 bases between the two germline ends. Original methodology: Reference gene primer amplification yielded estimated nucleated cell counts. The assay was immunoSEQ multiplex PCR, and TCRdb's table has in-frame clones only and misses some. D and trimming come from the DNA, and the V and J calls and clone size come from that table. The sample holds fewer than 350,000 clones, 90% seen once. This clone was found a few times.

This chain connects TRBV5-8 to TRBJ2-7; D may be TRBD2 (5 bases). Sequencing was done on a sample of PBMCs or T cells enriched from blood (not recorded which). This receptor was obtained from a woman between 18 and 30 years old with acute COVID-19. In DNA, the CDR3 is TGTGCCAGCAAACACAAGCGGAGCTCCTACGAGCAGTACTTC. Protein product: CASKHKRSSYEQYF. Full variable domain (outside the CDR3, taken from reference TRBV5-8 and TRBJ2-7): EAGVTQSPTHLIKTRGQQATLRCSPISGHTSVYWYQQALGLGLQFLLWYDEGEERNRGNFPPRFSGRQFPNYSSELNVNALELEDSALYLCASKHKRSSYEQYFGPGTRLTVT.